This TCR beta chain was identified in a study of blood T cell repertoires in COVID-19. In the study overall: Samples of COVID-19 (acute and convalescent) were obtained from the United States, Italy and Spain.

The ends were cut back, 5 bases at V and 10 bases at J, with 20 bases in the middle. Germline CDR1 MDHEN, CDR2 SYDVKM. The CDR3 has 14 residues. This clone has a handful of counts. Original methodology: Reference gene primer amplification yielded estimated nucleated cell counts. Repertoires were generated with immunoSEQ multiplex PCR, while TCRdb's copy carries only in-frame clones and drops some. The V and J calls and the clone size are those of that table, but D and trimming were determined from the DNA. The data hold 150,000 to 200,000 clones, with approximately 86% observed a single time. The V call is TRBV28, the J call TRBJ1-1; D gene ambiguous. The specimen sequenced was peripheral blood. The sequence came from a man aged 60 to 75 with COVID-19, enrolled during active disease. CDR3 residues: CASSPQSAGSAAFF. DNA for the CDR3: TGTGCCAGCAGTCCCCAGTCCGCAGGTTCGGCAGCTTTCTTT.